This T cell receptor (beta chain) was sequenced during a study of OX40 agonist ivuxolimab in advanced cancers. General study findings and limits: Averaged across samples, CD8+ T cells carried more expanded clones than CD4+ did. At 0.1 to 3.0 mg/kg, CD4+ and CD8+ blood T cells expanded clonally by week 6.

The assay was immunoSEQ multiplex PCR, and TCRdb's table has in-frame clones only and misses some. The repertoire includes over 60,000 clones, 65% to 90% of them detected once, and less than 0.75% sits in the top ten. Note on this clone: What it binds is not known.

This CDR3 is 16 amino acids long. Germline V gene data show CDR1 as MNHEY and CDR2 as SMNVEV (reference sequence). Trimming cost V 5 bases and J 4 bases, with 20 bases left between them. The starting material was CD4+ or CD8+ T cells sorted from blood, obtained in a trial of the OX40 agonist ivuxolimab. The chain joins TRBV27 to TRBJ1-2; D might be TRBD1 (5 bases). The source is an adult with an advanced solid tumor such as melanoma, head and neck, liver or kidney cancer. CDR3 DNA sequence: TGTGCCAGCAGTCAGTCGGGGCAGGGATTCATCTATGGCTACACCTTC. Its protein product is CASSQSGQGFIYGYTF.